The entry below gives a single T cell receptor (beta chain) sequence along with its context. In the authors' methods: How many nucleated cells were present was estimated from reference gene primer amplification. Sequenced by immunoSEQ multiplex PCR; TCRdb stores in-frame clones only, minus some. The V and J calls and clone size were taken over from that table, and D and trimming were inferred from the DNA. The sample holds some 96,000 clones, roughly nine tenths seen once. The data originate from a study of blood T cell repertoires in COVID-19. Overall study context: Researchers got acute and convalescent COVID-19 samples from the United States, Italy and Spain. In each case, the material was cDNA or gDNA derived from T cells, B-cell-depleted T cells, or PBMCs.

J was trimmed by 8 bases and V by 7 bases; bases with no gene match: 13. Looked up from germline, CDR1 is LNHDA and CDR2 is SQIVND (reference sequence). This CDR3 is built from 15 residues. This TCR was sampled from a man over 45 with active COVID-19. The V call is TRBV19, the J call TRBJ2-2; 7 bases are shared with TRBD1. The specimen was peripheral blood. The CDR3 coding sequence is TGTGCCAGTACCCTCTCCGGGACAGAGTCTGGGGAGCTGTTTTTT. Residues: CASTLSGTESGELFF.